This entry is about one T cell receptor beta chain. As yet, its antigen is unknown. TCRdb redid the calling of the 5' RACE reads with MiXCR, one entry per CDR3 protein. This table has 1.5 million to 2 million distinct CDR3 sequences, more than 30% appearing once. This entry comes from a study of identical twins. General study points: There were fewer insertions in abundant cord blood beta clonotypes, but memory repertoires showed no such pattern.

The J segment lost 11 bases and the V segment lost 4 bases, leaving 17 bases of the junction unmatched. The V gene's germline CDR1 is SEHNR and CDR2 FQNEAQ (reference sequence). There are 17 residues in the CDR3. The source is a newborn girl in good health. Sequences were obtained from cord blood. The V call is TRBV7-9, the J call TRBJ2-5, with 12 bases lining up with TRBD2. The CDR3 region is CASSSAGLAGGPSQQYF. CDR3 bases: TGTGCCAGCAGCTCCGCAGGTCTAGCGGGGGGGCCTTCGCAGCAGTACTTC.